Listed below are T cell receptor beta chains from one sample, sequenced in a study of blood T cell repertoires in COVID-19. The method was immunoSEQ multiplex PCR; TCRdb's version includes in-frame clones alone and lacks a portion of them. The sample carries around 130,000 clones, about nine tenths recorded once. The sample was peripheral blood. These TCRs come from a human donor with COVID-19, enrolled during active disease. The donor label of this sample is uncertain. The CDR3 runs from the conserved cysteine through the conserved F or W. The order of the fields is D gene, V gene, J gene, clone size, CDR3 protein, CDR3 DNA. D genes are given only for firm matches. The size entry is marked missing in some rows and otherwise reads once, few, many or a size class.

TRBD1	TRBV5-4	TRBJ2-7	few	CASSLRGLSYEQYF	TGTGCCAGCAGCTTGAGGGGGCTCTCCTACGAGCAGTACTTC
TRBD1	TRBV28	TRBJ2-5	.	CATSGQVRREETQYF	TGTGCCACCTCGGGACAGGTTAGAAGGGAAGAGACCCAGTACTTC
.	TRBV6-5	TRBJ1-2	.	CASSYALGGAGGYTF	TGTGCCAGCAGTTACGCCTTAGGAGGGGCAGGAGGCTACACCTTC
.	TRBV7-2	TRBJ2-6	.	CASGRGSGANVLTF	TGTGCCAGCGGGAGGGGGTCTGGGGCCAACGTCCTGACTTTC
TRBD1	TRBV5-5	TRBJ1-5	.	CASSGGQINQPQHF	TGTGCCAGCAGCGGGGGACAGATCAATCAGCCCCAGCATTTT
TRBD1	TRBV6-5	TRBJ2-1	.	CASKQGYNEQFF	TGTGCCAGCAAACAGGGGTACAATGAGCAGTTCTTC
.	TRBV3-1/TRBV3-2	TRBJ1-2	.	CASSQVAGSYTF	TGTGCCAGCAGCCAAGTAGCGGGTAGCTACACCTTC
.	TRBV11-2	TRBJ1-2	.	CASSLVFGYTF	TGTGCCAGCAGCTTAGTATTTGGCTACACCTTC
.	TRBV18	TRBJ2-5	.	CASSPKAEETQYF	TGTGCCAGCTCACCAAAGGCGGAAGAGACCCAGTACTTC
.	TRBV19	TRBJ2-1	.	CASSIPPGETNEQFF	TGTGCCAGTAGTATACCTCCCGGGGAGACCAATGAGCAGTTCTTC
TRBD2	TRBV2	TRBJ2-7	.	CASTFSGGDYEQYF	TGTGCCAGCACCTTTAGCGGGGGGGATTACGAGCAGTACTTC
TRBD2	TRBV7-2	TRBJ2-2	few	CASSAGLASGELFF	TGTGCCAGCAGCGCCGGACTAGCATCCGGGGAGCTGTTTTTT
.	TRBV6-2/TRBV6-3	TRBJ2-2	.	CASSYSYPGGADTGELFF	TGTGCCAGCAGTTACTCCTACCCGGGGGGCGCAGACACCGGGGAGCTGTTTTTT
TRBD2	TRBV19	TRBJ2-7	once	CASSSSGMLYEQYF	TGTGCCAGTAGTAGTAGCGGGATGCTCTACGAGCAGTACTTC
.	TRBV11-3	TRBJ1-4	.	CASSLVYQDMANEKLFF	TGTGCCAGCAGCTTAGTCTACCAGGATATGGCTAATGAAAAACTGTTTTTT
.	TRBV24-1	TRBJ1-1	.	CATSGTRGLNTEAFF	TGTGCCACCAGTGGGACGCGGGGCTTGAACACTGAAGCTTTCTTT
TRBD1	TRBV18	TRBJ1-2	.	CASEEQGGYGYTF	TGTGCCAGCGAGGAACAGGGGGGCTATGGCTACACCTTC
TRBD1	TRBV5-4	TRBJ2-7	.	CASSLVDRGHEQYF	TGTGCCAGCAGCTTGGTGGACAGGGGCCACGAGCAGTACTTC
.	TRBV7-6	TRBJ2-7	.	CASSLAGGAGEQYF	TGTGCCAGCAGCTTAGCCGGTGGGGCTGGTGAGCAGTACTTC
.	TRBV5-1	TRBJ2-3	.	CASSYPGPTDTQYF	TGCGCCAGCAGCTACCCAGGGCCCACAGATACGCAGTATTTT
.	TRBV6-5	TRBJ1-1	.	CASSPMGGGTEAFF	TGTGCCAGCAGCCCAATGGGAGGGGGCACTGAAGCTTTCTTT
TRBD1	TRBV27	TRBJ1-1	.	CASKRTGTTEAFF	TGTGCCAGCAAGCGGACAGGGACTACTGAAGCTTTCTTT
.	TRBV5-6	TRBJ1-1	.	CASSLATEAFF	TGTGCCAGCAGTCTGGCCACTGAAGCTTTCTTT
.	TRBV5-4	TRBJ2-1	.	CASSAYFTGGNEQFF	TGTGCCAGCAGCGCATATTTTACAGGTGGCAATGAGCAGTTCTTC
.	TRBV5-6	TRBJ1-2	.	CASSRGVNYGYTF	TGTGCCAGCAGCCGCGGGGTTAACTATGGCTACACCTTC
TRBD2	TRBV5-4	TRBJ2-3	.	CASSVPGLAGVTQYF	TGTGCCAGCAGCGTGCCGGGACTAGCGGGGGTAACGCAGTATTTT
TRBD1	TRBV7-9	TRBJ1-5	.	CASSQTGRQPQHF	TGTGCCAGCAGCCAGACAGGGCGTCAGCCCCAGCATTTT
.	TRBV7-2	TRBJ2-3	few	CASSLVAYF	TGTGCCAGCAGCTTAGTGGCGTATTTT
.	TRBV3-1/TRBV3-2	TRBJ1-6	.	CASRGPGSPLHF	TGTGCCAGCAGGGGGCCCGGTTCACCCCTCCACTTT
.	TRBV7-9	TRBJ2-1	.	CASSLQEGLNEQFF	TGTGCCAGCAGCTTACAGGAGGGCCTTAATGAGCAGTTCTTC
TRBD2	TRBV7-9	TRBJ2-2	few	CPPTPRLAVTGELFF	TGTCCGCCTACCCCACGACTAGCGGTTACCGGGGAGCTGTTTTTT
TRBD1	TRBV11-2	TRBJ1-2	once	CASSGGTGRISGYTF	TGTGCCAGCAGCGGAGGGACAGGGAGGATATCTGGCTACACCTTC
TRBD1	TRBV18	TRBJ1-2	.	CASSPSGTGALSRYGYTF	TGTGCCAGCTCACCCTCCGGGACAGGGGCACTCTCTAGGTATGGCTACACCTTC
.	TRBV27	TRBJ2-2	.	CASSLWREGDTGELFF	TGTGCCAGCAGTTTATGGCGGGAAGGGGACACCGGGGAGCTGTTTTTT
.	TRBV28	TRBJ2-7	.	CASSSGEPYEQYF	TGTGCCAGCAGTTCAGGGGAACCCTACGAGCAGTACTTC
.	TRBV3-1/TRBV3-2	TRBJ2-3	.	CASSQVGGPTDTQYF	TGTGCCAGCAGCCAAGTCGGGGGTCCCACAGATACGCAGTATTTT
.	TRBV6-5	TRBJ1-2	.	CASSLMKGDYGYTF	TGTGCCAGCAGTTTAATGAAGGGAGACTATGGCTACACCTTC
TRBD2	TRBV27	TRBJ2-7	.	CASSTGLAGTPQYF	TGTGCCAGCAGTACCGGACTAGCGGGGACCCCCCAGTACTTC
.	TRBV19	TRBJ2-7	.	CASSRDSDSSYEQYF	TGTGCCAGTAGCCGGGACTCCGACAGCTCCTACGAGCAGTACTTC
TRBD1	TRBV5-1	TRBJ1-4	.	CASSATGTGVRLGEKLFF	TGCGCCAGCAGCGCGACCGGGACAGGGGTTCGGTTGGGTGAAAAACTGTTTTTT
.	TRBV6-6	TRBJ2-5	few	CASSYGGISGETQYF	TGTGCCAGCAGTTACGGTGGAATCTCAGGGGAGACCCAGTACTTC